This TCR beta chain was sequenced during a study of blood T cells in healthy people across ages. This CDR3 spans 14 amino acids. Trimming cost V 5 bases and J 1 base; bases outside gene matches: 4. Germline V gene data show CDR1 as SEHNR and CDR2 as FQNEAQ (reference sequence). Through a sample-barcoded 5' primer and a J-beta primer mix, a second PCR was run for roughly 6 to 11 cycles. Each CDR3 protein gets one entry after TCRdb re-called the 5' RACE reads with MiXCR. Here the sample spans 500,000 to 700,000 distinct CDR3 sequences, around 31% being singletons. This clonotype was observed many times.

The chain joins TRBV7-9 to TRBJ2-5; TRBD1 aligns across 7 bases. The sequenced sample was blood. The receptor was derived from a woman older than 75 in good health. CDR3 nucleotides: TGTGCCAGCAGCGAAGGGGACAGCCAAGAGACCCAGTACTTC. This gives the protein CASSEGDSQETQYF. Supplemented by reference TRBV7-9 and TRBJ2-5, the full variable domain reads DTGVSQNPRHKITKRGQNVTFRCDPISEHNRLYWYRQTLGQGPEFLTYFQNEAQLEKSRLLSDRFSAERPKGSFSTLEIQRTEQGDSAMYLCASSEGDSQETQYFGPGTRLLVL.